These 30 T cell receptor beta chains were all obtained from the same sample, sequenced in a study of T-cell reconstitution after alpha-beta-depleted transplantation in children. During its preparation, the TCRbeta library received unique molecular identifiers. TCRdb called the PCR reads again in MiXCR, with one record for every CDR3 protein. The profile shows some 500,000 distinct CDR3 sequences, 30% to 35% of them singletons. This material consisted of PBMCs from the stem cell graft donor, taken from the stem cell graft. Receptors were obtained from a human donor who donated a stem cell graft to a child with aplastic anemia.

The CDR3 sequence is CASSPETGPYEQYF. The CDR3 region has the DNA TGTGCCAGCTCACCAGAGACAGGGCCCTACGAGCAGTACTTC. The chain joins TRBV18 to TRBJ2-7, with 7 bases lining up with TRBD1. Trimming cost V 2 bases and J 2 bases; bases outside gene matches: 3. The CDR3 is 14 residues long. CDR1 and CDR2 (germline): KGHSH, LQKENI.

The chain is built from TRBV18 and TRBJ1-1; D not certain. Germline V gene data show CDR1 as KGHSH and CDR2 as LQKENI. This CDR3 has 14 residues. V lost 5 bases and J 0 bases, leaving 10 bases between the germline ends. The CDR3 loop is CASSKMKVNTEAFF. The CDR3 DNA sequence: TGTGCCAGCTCAAAAATGAAAGTGAACACTGAAGCTTTCTTT.

This clonotype has just a few counts. This chain links TRBV27 with TRBJ2-5, with D possibly matching TRBD2 (6 bases). This CDR3 is built from 16 residues. Germline CDR1 and CDR2: MNHEY and SMNVEV (reference sequence). Trimming pared 6 bases from V and 2 bases from J, leaving 19 bases between. The CDR3 DNA sequence: TGTGCCAGCAGACGAACCGGTAGCGGTCGTCAAGAGACCCAGTACTTC. This gives the protein CASRRTGSGRQETQYF.

This clonotype has more than one count but fewer than ten. The chain combines TRBV7-6 with TRBJ1-2; TRBD1 is a possible D gene (6 bases). The CDR3 spans 16 residues. The germline CDR1 and CDR2 sequences are SGHVS and FNYEAQ. V was cut by 3 bases and J by 7 bases, with 21 bases left in between. CDR3 in amino acids: CASSLNDRPEGGGYTF. CDR3 bases: TGTGCCAGCAGCTTGAACGACAGGCCCGAGGGGGGTGGCTACACCTTC.

This chain joins TRBV18 and TRBJ1-3, with TRBD1 identical over 7 bases. The CDR3 contains 15 residues. The germline V gene encodes CDR1 KGHSH and CDR2 LQKENI. V lost 3 bases, J lost 2 bases, and 4 bases stayed unmatched. CDR3 protein: CASSPGQAPGNTIYF. In DNA, the CDR3 is TGTGCCAGCTCACCTGGACAGGCTCCTGGAAACACCATATATTTT.

This clonotype has a handful of counts. The V gene is TRBV25-1, the J gene TRBJ2-5; D might be TRBD1 (6 bases). The CDR3 covers 14 residues. Trimming removed 3 bases from V and 0 bases from J, with 8 bases in between. CDR1 is MGHDK, CDR2 SYGVNS, per germline. In DNA form, the CDR3 reads TGTGCCAGCAGTGAGGACAGAAACCAAGAGACCCAGTACTTC. As protein: CASSEDRNQETQYF.

The V call is TRBV7-9, the J call TRBJ2-3, with TRBD2 as a possible D gene (6 bases). V was clipped by 2 bases and J by 1 base, with 16 bases between them. The CDR3 is 17 residues long. Looked up from germline, CDR1 is SEHNR and CDR2 is FQNEAQ (reference sequence). In DNA, the CDR3 is TGTGCCAGCAGCTTATCTGGCGGGACGGAAGGCACAGATACGCAGTATTTT. Amino acid sequence: CASSLSGGTEGTDTQYF.

V is TRBV6-1 and J is TRBJ2-7; TRBD1 matches 10 bases. V trimming: 5 bases; J trimming: 7 bases; junction bases outside the gene matches: 14. Germline lookup yields CDR1 MNHNS and CDR2 SASEGT. CDR3 size: 16 residues. The CDR3 bases are TGTGCCAGCAGTCGCGCACCTGGGGGACAGGGGCCGGAGCAGTACTTC. It is translated as CASSRAPGGQGPEQYF.

The chain carries TRBV20-1 and TRBJ2-2; 8 bases align to TRBD1. This CDR3 is 16 amino acids long. Germline trimming cut 0 bases from V and 1 base from J; bases unmatched to any gene: 4. Germline V gives CDR1 DFQATT, CDR2 SNEGSKA (reference sequence). The CDR3 reads CSAREVGQGNTGELFF. As DNA, the CDR3 is TGCAGTGCTAGAGAGGTTGGACAGGGGAACACCGGGGAGCTGTTTTTT.

The chain employs TRBV6-2 or TRBV6-3 and TRBJ2-7, with a possible D match to TRBD1 (6 bases). Germline V gene data show CDR1 as MNHEY and CDR2 as SVGEGT. The V end lost 6 bases, the J end lost 6 bases, and 15 bases lay between the germline ends. CDR3 length: 13 residues. The CDR3, as DNA: TGTGCCAGCAGCGCGCTTACAGGGAGCGAGCAGTACGTC. This translates into CASSALTGSEQYV.

This chain connects TRBV4-3 to TRBJ1-5; 7 bases fit TRBD1. V lost 0 bases to trimming and J lost 4 bases; unmatched junction nucleotides: 3. Germline V gene data show CDR1 as LGHNA and CDR2 as YSLEER. The CDR3 runs to 15 residues. The CDR3 sequence: CASSQEARGNQPQHF. The CDR3, as DNA: TGCGCCAGCAGCCAAGAAGCCAGGGGGAATCAGCCCCAGCATTTT.

The chain has TRBV14 and TRBJ1-4, with D possibly TRBD1 on 5 matching bases. The CDR3 consists of 12 residues. The germline CDR1 and CDR2 sequences are SGHDN and FVKESK. With 6 bases removed from V and 12 bases from J, the gap between germline ends came to 14 bases. This CDR3 reads CASRADSSELFF. The DNA of the CDR3 is TGTGCCAGCAGAGCCGACAGTTCGGAACTGTTTTTT.

V usage is TRBV30 and J usage is TRBJ1-5, with D perhaps TRBD1 (5 bases). Germline values: CDR1 GTSNPN, CDR2 SVGIG (reference sequence). The ends were cut back, 4 bases at V and 3 bases at J, with 10 bases in the middle. The CDR3 length is 13 residues. The CDR3 loop reads CAWNRQYNQPQHF. Here the CDR3 DNA reads TGTGCCTGGAACCGACAGTACAATCAGCCCCAGCATTTT.

CDR3 nucleotide sequence: TGCGCCAGCAGCTCCAGGGGTGGGACAGATACGCAGTATTTT. This sequence encodes CASSSRGGTDTQYF. The chain recombines TRBV5-1 with TRBJ2-3; tentatively, D is TRBD1 (6 bases). Trimming shortened V by 3 bases and J by 3 bases, and 11 bases separated the two germline ends. The CDR3 extends over 14 amino acids. Per the germline V gene, CDR1 is SGHRS and CDR2 is YFSETQ.

The V gene is TRBV12-3 or TRBV12-4, the J gene TRBJ1-1, with no clear D. The CDR3 loop spans 12 amino acids. Trimming stripped 6 bases from V and 5 bases from J, with 10 bases between. The CDR3 here is CASSFRLTEAFF. CDR3 bases: TGTGCCAGCAGCTTTAGACTTACTGAAGCTTTCTTT.

This chain uses TRBV4-2 with TRBJ1-6, with D perhaps TRBD1 (5 bases). In germline, CDR1 is LGHNA, CDR2 YNFKEQ. This CDR3 region has 16 residues. The V end was cut by 0 bases, the J end by 9 bases, with 15 bases between. DNA for the CDR3: TGTGCCAGCAGCCAAGACCCGAACGGGGGTGCTTCACCCCTCCACTTT. Translated, it gives CASSQDPNGGASPLHF.

The V gene is TRBV20-1, the J gene TRBJ1-4, with D maybe TRBD1 (5 bases). CDR1 and CDR2 from the germline V gene are DFQATT and SNEGSKA (reference sequence). The CDR3 runs to 17 residues. With 0 bases removed from V and 4 bases from J, the gap between germline ends came to 18 bases. CDR3: CSARDSARGGGNEKLFF. The CDR3 coding sequence is TGCAGTGCTAGAGACTCGGCAAGGGGAGGCGGTAATGAAAAACTGTTTTTT.

DNA of the CDR3: TGCAGCGTTCAGTACGATACGCAGTATTTT. Protein: CSVQYDTQYF. The chain uses TRBV29-1 and TRBJ2-3; unclear D gene. Between the trimmed V and J ends, which lost 5 bases and 6 bases, there was a span of 6 bases. CDR3 length: 10 amino acids. Germline-derived CDR1 and CDR2 are SQVTM and ANQGSEA.

The CDR3 nucleotides read TGTGCCAGCAGTTTAGCGCCACAGGGGAGCAATCAGCCCCAGCATTTT. As protein: CASSLAPQGSNQPQHF. V usage is TRBV12-3 or TRBV12-4 and J usage is TRBJ1-5, with 7 bases identical to TRBD1. CDR3 length: 16 residues. V dropped 0 bases and J dropped 1; count of bases not matched to a gene: 3.

The chain carries TRBV10-3 and TRBJ1-1; the match to TRBD1 covers 10 bases. This CDR3 spans 13 amino acids. V gave up 8 bases and J gave up 5 bases; unmatched junction bases: 5. Germline V gene data show CDR1 as ENHRY and CDR2 as SYGVKD. The CDR3 nucleotides are TGTGCCATCTCGGACAGGGGGGTAACTGAAGCTTTCTTT. This translates into CAISDRGVTEAFF.

This clonotype was seen a few times. This sequence joins TRBV29-1 and TRBJ2-3; tentative D call: TRBD1 (5 bases). This CDR3 spans 10 amino acids. Germline V CDR1 and CDR2: SQVTM, ANQGSEA. V was shortened by 5 bases and J by 7 bases, with 7 bases between the two germline ends. CDR3 nucleotides: TGCAGCGTTCGACAGAATACGCAGTATTTT. Translated, it gives CSVRQNTQYF.

Only a few counts were recorded for this clonotype. The chain combines TRBV10-3 with TRBJ1-5; maybe TRBD1 (6 bases). V lost 0 bases to trimming and J lost 8 bases, with 14 bases between them. The CDR3 spans 15 residues. Germline CDR1 ENHRY, CDR2 SYGVKD. The CDR3 is CAISESEGGGEPQHF. DNA of the CDR3: TGTGCCATCAGTGAGTCCGAGGGGGGCGGGGAGCCCCAGCATTTT.

The V call is TRBV27, the J call TRBJ1-6; a possible D gene is TRBD1 (6 bases). Deletions cut 3 bases from V and 10 bases from J, with 19 bases between. This CDR3 contains 16 residues. CDR1 is MNHEY, CDR2 SMNVEV, per germline (reference sequence). The CDR3 region has the DNA TGTGCCAGCAGTTTGTCGGGGGGCGCGTTCGTGTCACCCCTCCACTTT. As protein: CASSLSGGAFVSPLHF.

This clonotype was detected a few times. This chain joins TRBV19 and TRBJ1-1; D possibly corresponds to TRBD1 (5 bases). The ends were cut back, 7 bases at V and 1 base at J, with 16 bases in the middle. The germline V gene encodes CDR1 LNHDA and CDR2 SQIVND (reference sequence). The CDR3 is 15 amino acids. The CDR3 bases are TGTGCCAGTACCGGCGCAGGGATATGGAACACTGAAGCTTTCTTT. It codes for CASTGAGIWNTEAFF. Full variable domain (remainder filled in from reference TRBV19 and TRBJ1-1): DGGITQSPKYLFRKEGQNVTLSCEQNLNHDAMYWYRQDPGQGLRLIYYSQIVNDFQKGDIAEGYSVSREKKESFPLTVTSAQKNPTAFYLCASTGAGIWNTEAFFGQGTRLTVV.

This chain joins TRBV7-2 and TRBJ2-7, with D tentatively TRBD1 (5 bases). The CDR3 has 14 residues. Trimming left V 2 bases short and J 3 bases short, with 11 bases between. Germline-derived CDR1 and CDR2 are SGHTA and FQGNSA. In DNA form, the CDR3 reads TGTGCCAGCAGCTTACGGTCAGGACACTACGAGCAGTACTTC. Protein product: CASSLRSGHYEQYF. The full variable domain, its missing parts supplied by reference TRBV7-2 and TRBJ2-7, is GAGVSQSPSNKVTEKGKDVELRCDPISGHTALYWYRQSLGQGLEFLIYFQGNSAPDKSGLPSDRFSAERTGGSVSTLTIQRTQQEDSAVYLCASSLRSGHYEQYFGPGTRLTVT.

The chain carries TRBV4-1 and TRBJ1-5; D remains unclear. Trimming pared 0 bases from V and 7 bases from J, leaving 13 bases between. CDR1 MGHRA and CDR2 YSYEKL come from the germline V gene. This CDR3 is built from 15 residues. CDR3 residues: CASSQEFPRQQPQHF. The CDR3, as DNA: TGCGCCAGCAGCCAAGAGTTCCCCAGGCAGCAGCCCCAGCATTTT.

V gene TRBV6-5 combines with J gene TRBJ2-7, with a weak D call TRBD1 (6 bases). V lost 0 bases, J lost 6 bases, and 6 bases lay in between. Germline assignment: CDR1 MNHEY and CDR2 SVGAGI. This CDR3 has 12 amino acids. As DNA, the CDR3 is TGTGCCAGCAGTTACTCGACAGGCGAGCAGTACTTC. This encodes CASSYSTGEQYF.

The V and J genes are TRBV7-9 and TRBJ2-3; D remains unclear. Germline V gene sequence: CDR1 SEHNR, CDR2 FQNEAQ (reference sequence). CDR3 length: 17 amino acids. V dropped 1 base and J dropped 2 bases, with 16 bases sitting between them. The CDR3 spells CASSLVALRFDTDTQYF. The CDR3 DNA reads as TGTGCCAGCAGCTTAGTCGCTTTGCGGTTTGACACAGATACGCAGTATTTT.

The chain links TRBV4-3 to TRBJ1-2; D remains unclear. The CDR3 has 14 residues. The ends were cut back, 0 bases at V and 7 bases at J, with 12 bases in the middle. CDR1 is LGHNA and CDR2 is YSLEER in the germline V gene. CDR3 loop: CASSQDVGIGGYTF. The CDR3 coding sequence is TGCGCCAGCAGCCAAGATGTGGGGATTGGTGGCTACACCTTC.

V gene TRBV5-1 combines with J gene TRBJ2-5, with TRBD1 identical over 7 bases. The CDR3 extends over 14 amino acids. J was trimmed by 3 bases and V by 4 bases; bases with no gene match: 6. Germline values: CDR1 SGHRS, CDR2 YFSETQ. In DNA form, the CDR3 reads TGCGCCAGCAGCCCCGGGACAGCTGAAGAGACCCAGTACTTC. Residues: CASSPGTAEETQYF.